Following are 27 T cell receptor beta chains from one sample sequenced in a study of blood T cell repertoires in COVID-19. Clones were read by immunoSEQ multiplex PCR, and TCRdb kept only the in-frame ones, dropping some. The sample records under 150,000 clones, about 87% being singletons. The sequenced material came from peripheral blood. The receptors were sampled from a woman aged 45-65 years with acute or convalescent COVID-19.

This chain links TRBV6-5 with TRBJ1-5; no clear D gene. V lost 7 bases and J lost 0, with 7 bases in between. CDR1 MNHEY and CDR2 SVGAGI come from the germline V gene. The CDR3 covers 13 residues. Written as DNA, the CDR3 is TGTGCCAGCAACGTCGGTAGCAATCAGCCCCAGCATTTT. Amino acid sequence: CASNVGSNQPQHF.

The sample holds one count of this clone. The rearrangement joins TRBV4-1 to TRBJ2-1; 7 bases fit TRBD2. The V gene end was trimmed by 1 base and the J gene end by 7 bases; junction bases not matched to a gene: 7. Germline V CDR1 and CDR2: MGHRA, YSYEKL. This CDR3 contains 15 residues. In DNA, the CDR3 is TGCGCCAGCAGCCAAGGGAGCGGGGTGGGGAATGAGCAGTTCTTC. It specifies CASSQGSGVGNEQFF.

The V and J genes are TRBV4-3 and TRBJ1-1; maybe TRBD1 (5 bases). The V gene's germline CDR1 is LGHNA and CDR2 YSLEER. Between the trimmed V and J ends, which lost 2 bases and 1 base, there was a span of 8 bases. The CDR3 length is 14 residues. This CDR3 reads CASSQLTENTEAFF. The CDR3 coding sequence is TGCGCCAGCAGCCAACTGACAGAGAACACTGAAGCTTTCTTT.

This clone was found once. The chain has TRBV14 and TRBJ2-2; no firm D call. Germline CDR1 and CDR2: SGHDN and FVKESK. V lost 3 bases, J lost 4 bases, and 6 bases lay in between. The CDR3 is made up of 13 amino acids. The CDR3 sequence is CASSQLFTGELFF. CDR3 in DNA: TGTGCCAGCAGCCAGTTATTCACCGGGGAGCTGTTTTTT.

The rearrangement joins TRBV19 to TRBJ1-5; weak D call: TRBD1 (5 bases). V lost 3 bases to trimming and J lost 5 bases, with 20 bases between them. This CDR3 contains 17 residues. CDR1 LNHDA and CDR2 SQIVND come from the germline V gene (reference sequence). For the CDR3, the DNA is TGTGCCAGTAGTATGCCCCAGGGTCCCTTACAATATCAGCCCCAGCATTTT. Translating gives CASSMPQGPLQYQPQHF.

A few counts support this clone. The chain recombines TRBV19 with TRBJ1-1; no clear D gene. V was trimmed by 3 bases and J by 1 base, leaving 12 bases between them. This CDR3 has 15 amino acids. In germline, CDR1 is LNHDA, CDR2 SQIVND (reference sequence). The CDR3 DNA reads as TGTGCCAGTAGTATCCCCCTCGGAGGGAACACTGAAGCTTTCTTT. This translates into CASSIPLGGNTEAFF. The full variable domain, its missing parts supplied by reference TRBV19 and TRBJ1-1, is DGGITQSPKYLFRKEGQNVTLSCEQNLNHDAMYWYRQDPGQGLRLIYYSQIVNDFQKGDIAEGYSVSREKKESFPLTVTSAQKNPTAFYLCASSIPLGGNTEAFFGQGTRLTVV.

This clone is a singleton in its sample. The chain links TRBV6-5 to TRBJ1-2; D gene unclear. This CDR3 is 15 amino acids long. V was clipped by 8 bases and J by 0 bases, with 16 bases between them. CDR1 and CDR2 (germline): MNHEY, SVGAGI. DNA for the CDR3: TGTGCCAGCGGTCCTGAGTTGGAGCCTAACTATGGCTACACCTTC. Protein: CASGPELEPNYGYTF.

The CDR3 coding sequence is TGTGCCAGCAGTTTGGTGGGCAGGGGAGTAATGAATCAGCCCCAGCATTTT. This encodes CASSLVGRGVMNQPQHF. This rearrangement joins TRBV28 to TRBJ1-5; TRBD1 is a possible D gene (6 bases). Deletions cut 3 bases from V and 4 bases from J, with 19 bases between. Germline CDR1 reads MDHEN; CDR2 reads SYDVKM. This CDR3 has 17 residues.

The genes are TRBV30 and TRBJ2-2; a weak D match, TRBD2 (6 bases). Per the germline V gene, CDR1 is GTSNPN and CDR2 is SVGIG (reference sequence). The ends were cut back, 3 bases at V and 5 bases at J, with 13 bases in the middle. The CDR3 covers 14 residues. The chain's CDR3 is CAWRVGGRTGELFF. CDR3 sequence (DNA): TGTGCCTGGAGAGTTGGGGGGAGGACCGGGGAGCTGTTTTTT. The variable domain in full, completed from reference TRBV30 and TRBJ2-2, reads SQTIHQWPATLVQPVGSPLSLECTVEGTSNPNLYWYRQAAGRGLQLLFYSVGIGQISSEVPQNLSASRPQDRQFILSSKKLLLSDSGFYLCAWRVGGRTGELFFGEGSRLTVL.

J is TRBJ1-2 and V is TRBV20-1; D is unclear. Germline lookup yields CDR1 DFQATT and CDR2 SNEGSKA (reference sequence). This CDR3 is 11 amino acids long. Trimming took off 0 bases at V and 6 bases at J, with 5 bases between the two ends. The CDR3 nucleotides read TGCAGTGCTAGAGATCTTAATGGCTACACCTTC. Its protein is CSARDLNGYTF.

The V and J genes are TRBV28 and TRBJ1-4, with D possibly being TRBD1 (5 bases). Germline CDR1 and CDR2: MDHEN and SYDVKM. The CDR3 is 14 residues long. Trimming removed 6 bases at V and 6 bases at J, with 14 bases between. DNA of the CDR3: TGTGCCAGCAGCCAATTAGACAGAGATGAAAAACTGTTTTTT. Protein: CASSQLDRDEKLFF.

The gene calls are TRBV7-8 and TRBJ2-1; D might be TRBD2 (6 bases). V shed 5 bases and J shed 0 bases, with 14 bases lying between them. This CDR3 is built from 16 residues. Germline CDR1 and CDR2: SGHVS and FQNEAQ. This chain's CDR3 is CASSRTIFSSYNEQFF. DNA of the CDR3: TGTGCCAGCAGCCGGACTATTTTTAGCTCCTACAATGAGCAGTTCTTC.

The CDR3 nucleotides are TGTGCCAGCACCCGTGCCGCAGGGGCCTACACAGATACGCAGTATTTT. This encodes CASTRAAGAYTDTQYF. This rearrangement joins TRBV5-4 to TRBJ2-3; possibly TRBD1 for D (6 bases). CDR3 length: 16 amino acids. V lost 6 bases to trimming and J lost 2 bases, with 19 bases between them. The germline V gene has CDR1 SGHNT and CDR2 YYREEE (reference sequence).

The chain joins TRBV27 to TRBJ1-5; 9 positions agree with TRBD1. The trim removed 5 bases at V and 4 bases at J, leaving 9 bases unmatched. This CDR3 comprises 16 residues. The germline gives CDR1 MNHEY, CDR2 SMNVEV (reference sequence). For the CDR3, the DNA is TGTGCCAGCAGTCAACATGGGGGACAGGGAAATCAGCCCCAGCATTTT. It codes for CASSQHGGQGNQPQHF.

The chain is built from TRBV6-2 or TRBV6-3 and TRBJ2-5; D is ambiguous. The CDR3 runs to 15 residues. Trimming removed 0 bases at V and 2 bases at J, with 10 bases between. In germline, CDR1 is MNHEY, CDR2 SVGEGT. The CDR3 sequence is CASSYSGRLQETQYF. DNA of the CDR3: TGTGCCAGCAGTTACTCCGGCAGGCTACAAGAGACCCAGTACTTC.

The chain recombines TRBV4-3 with TRBJ1-2; D remains unclear. The CDR3 extends over 15 amino acids. V gave up 1 base and J gave up 2 bases, with 11 bases separating them. CDR1 is LGHNA and CDR2 is YSLEER in the germline V gene. CDR3 in DNA: TGCGCCAGCAGCCAAGGAGGGAATAAGAACTATGGCTACACCTTC. Its translation is CASSQGGNKNYGYTF.

The rearrangement joins TRBV4-1 to TRBJ1-2, with a tentative D call TRBD1 (5 bases). V was shortened by 3 bases and J by 4 bases, with 9 bases between the two germline ends. The CDR3 contains 13 residues. Germline V lookup: CDR1 MGHRA, CDR2 YSYEKL. CDR3 nucleotide sequence: TGCGCCAGCAGCCAGGGGGGGGTCTATGGCTACACCTTC. It is translated as CASSQGGVYGYTF.

The CDR3 is CASSHPGGSNQPQHF. The CDR3, as DNA: TGCGCCAGCAGCCACCCGGGGGGTAGCAATCAGCCCCAGCATTTT. The V and J genes are TRBV4-1 and TRBJ1-5; the D gene is possibly TRBD1 (5 bases). The germline CDR1 and CDR2 sequences are MGHRA and YSYEKL. V lost 3 bases, J lost 0 bases, and 9 bases lay in between. This CDR3 region has 15 residues.

This chain links TRBV5-4 with TRBJ1-1, with D possibly being TRBD1 (6 bases). The CDR3 is made up of 15 amino acids. Trimming removed 5 bases from V and 0 bases from J, with 14 bases in between. CDR1 SGHNT and CDR2 YYREEE come from the germline V gene (reference sequence). The CDR3 DNA sequence: TGTGCCAGCAGGCCGGACAGCACTATGAACACTGAAGCTTTCTTT. Translating it yields CASRPDSTMNTEAFF.

This clone was counted only a few times. The rearrangement joins TRBV5-4 to TRBJ2-4; D ambiguous. V shed 1 base and J shed 0 bases, with 5 bases lying between them. Per germline, CDR1 SGHNT and CDR2 YYREEE (reference sequence). The CDR3 consists of 14 residues. The CDR3 spells CASSLWPAKNIQYF. DNA for the CDR3: TGTGCCAGCAGCTTGTGGCCAGCCAAAAACATTCAGTACTTC. Supplemented by reference TRBV5-4 and TRBJ2-4, the full variable domain reads ETGVTQSPTHLIKTRGQQVTLRCSSQSGHNTVSWYQQALGQGPQFIFQYYREEENGRGNFPPRFSGLQFPNYSSELNVNALELDDSALYLCASSLWPAKNIQYFGAGTRLSVL.

The genes are TRBV30 and TRBJ1-2; 7 bases map to TRBD1. Germline V lookup: CDR1 GTSNPN, CDR2 SVGIG (reference sequence). The CDR3 extends over 15 amino acids. After removal of 3 bases from V and 3 bases from J, the junction contained 10 bases not matched to a gene. The CDR3, as DNA: TGTGCCTGGAGCCAGTCGGGACAGTTATACTATGGCTACACCTTC. Protein sequence: CAWSQSGQLYYGYTF.

The chain uses TRBV28 and TRBJ2-1; 7 bases map to TRBD2. Unmatched junction bases numbered 6, after V lost 7 bases and J lost 3 bases. The CDR3 loop spans 14 amino acids. Germline V gene lookup returns CDR1 MDHEN and CDR2 SYDVKM. CDR3 in DNA: TGTGCCAGCACCTTAGCGGGTTTCTACAATGAGCAGTTCTTC. It codes for CASTLAGFYNEQFF.

V and J are TRBV20-1 and TRBJ2-5; maybe TRBD2 (5 bases). The germline CDR1 and CDR2 sequences are DFQATT and SNEGSKA (reference sequence). V shed 3 bases and J shed 4 bases, with 9 bases lying between them. The CDR3 contains 12 residues. The chain's CDR3 is CSASGGTETQYF. The CDR3 bases are TGCAGTGCTAGTGGAGGTACAGAGACCCAGTACTTC.

The V gene is TRBV5-6, the J gene TRBJ1-2; unclear D gene. Trimming removed 4 bases at V and 4 bases at J, with 8 bases between. The CDR3 has 12 amino acids. From germline, CDR1 is SGHDT and CDR2 YYEEEE. CDR3 bases: TGTGCCAGCAGCCGGGAAGCCTATGGCTACACCTTC. Translation: CASSREAYGYTF.

V usage is TRBV18 and J usage is TRBJ2-3; 8 positions agree with TRBD2. Trimming cost V 5 bases and J 3 bases; bases outside gene matches: 7. Germline V gene sequence: CDR1 KGHSH, CDR2 LQKENI. The CDR3 is 15 amino acids. The CDR3 DNA is TGTGCCAGCTCAAGGGGAGTAGCGGGAACAGATACGCAGTATTTT. The encoded protein is CASSRGVAGTDTQYF. The full variable domain, rest sourced from reference TRBV18 and TRBJ2-3, is NAGVMQNPRHLVRRRGQEARLRCSPMKGHSHVYWYRQLPEEGLKFMVYLQKENIIDESGMPKERFSAEFPKEGPSILRIQQVVRGDSAAYFCASSRGVAGTDTQYFGPGTRLTVL.

The chain employs TRBV5-1 and TRBJ1-4, with 8 bases that match TRBD1. Trimming at V came to 0 bases and at J to 7 bases, leaving 8 bases not matched to a gene. Germline values: CDR1 SGHRS, CDR2 YFSETQ. CDR3 size: 16 residues. The CDR3 region is CASSLEPQGASEKLFF. CDR3 in DNA: TGCGCCAGCAGCTTGGAACCCCAGGGGGCGAGTGAAAAACTGTTTTTT. Variable domain in full (rest from reference TRBV5-1 and TRBJ1-4): KAGVTQTPRYLIKTRGQQVTLSCSPISGHRSVSWYQQTPGQGLQFLFEYFSETQRNKGNFPGRFSGRQFSNSRSEMNVSTLELGDSALYLCASSLEPQGASEKLFFGSGTQLSVL.

This sequence joins TRBV14 and TRBJ2-7, with 9 nucleotides matching TRBD1. The germline CDR1 and CDR2 sequences are SGHDN and FVKESK. The CDR3 spans 13 residues. The V and J ends lost 3 bases and 6 bases, in that order; junction bases with no gene match: 3. The CDR3 nucleotides are TGTGCCAGCAGCCAGGGACAGGGAACCGAGCAGTACTTC. Protein: CASSQGQGTEQYF.